These 31 T cell receptor beta chains came from one sample sequenced in a study of blood T cells in healthy people across ages. With a J-beta primer mix and a sample-barcoded 5' primer, a second PCR ran about 7 to 12 cycles. MiXCR, run by TCRdb on the 5' RACE reads, gives a single entry per CDR3 protein. The data show roughly 1.7 million distinct CDR3 sequences, approximately 32% seen once. The sequencing input was blood. The receptors derive from a woman in her twenties or thirties in good health.

This clonotype was seen more than once but under ten times. The chain uses TRBV3-1 and TRBJ1-2, with D uncertain. This CDR3 contains 15 residues. CDR1 LGHDT and CDR2 YNNKEL come from the germline V gene (reference sequence). V dropped 0 bases and J dropped 0 bases, with 8 bases sitting between them. Here the CDR3 reads CASSQDLPANYGYTF. CDR3 coding DNA: TGTGCCAGCAGCCAAGATTTACCAGCTAACTATGGCTACACCTTC.

The CDR3 bases are TGTGCCATCGCGGACAGGGCCCAAGAGACCCAGTACTTC. Translated, it gives CAIADRAQETQYF. J is TRBJ2-5 and V is TRBV27, with TRBD1 identical over 8 bases. The V gene's germline CDR1 is MNHEY and CDR2 SMNVEV (reference sequence). The trim removed 10 bases at V and 1 base at J, leaving 5 bases unmatched. This CDR3 has 13 residues.

This clonotype has a handful of counts. The chain employs TRBV20-1 and TRBJ2-3; D not resolved. CDR1 is DFQATT, CDR2 SNEGSKA, per germline (reference sequence). CDR3 size: 12 residues. With 8 bases removed from V and 1 base from J, the gap between germline ends came to 10 bases. The CDR3 nucleotides are TGCAGTCCTCGGTGGGGCACAGATACGCAGTATTTT. This translates into CSPRWGTDTQYF.

This clonotype appeared a few times. V usage is TRBV20-1 and J usage is TRBJ2-7; 9 bases are a match to TRBD2. V trimming: 3 bases; J trimming: 3 bases; junction bases outside the gene matches: 18. CDR1 and CDR2 (germline): DFQATT, SNEGSKA (reference sequence). The CDR3 is made up of 18 amino acids. Written as DNA, the CDR3 is TGCAGTGCTAGCACCAGCCTCCCCCAGACTAGCGGAATCTACGAGCAGTACTTC. It specifies CSASTSLPQTSGIYEQYF.

The chain couples TRBV6-6 to TRBJ1-4, with D possibly TRBD1 on 5 matching bases. Between the trimmed V and J ends, which lost 5 bases and 7 bases, there was a span of 23 bases. The V gene's germline CDR1 is MNHNY and CDR2 SVGAGI (reference sequence). The CDR3 totals 17 residues. CDR3 nucleotides: TGTGCCAGCAGTCCCCCTCGAACCGGGACTGATTTTGAAAAACTGTTTTTT. Its translation is CASSPPRTGTDFEKLFF.

This chain connects TRBV6-2 or TRBV6-3 to TRBJ1-6, with TRBD1 matching over 7 bases. The germline gives CDR1 MNHEY, CDR2 SVGEGT. This CDR3 region has 14 residues. V lost 0 bases to trimming and J lost 10 bases; unmatched junction nucleotides: 3. Written as DNA, the CDR3 is TGTGCCAGCAGTTACTCGACCAGGGGGTCACCCCTCCACTTT. The encoded protein is CASSYSTRGSPLHF.

The table lists this clonotype with a few counts. This rearrangement joins TRBV5-1 to TRBJ1-1; D is unclear. The CDR3 spans 13 residues. V lost 0 bases, J lost 7 bases, and 10 bases lay in between. The germline V gene has CDR1 SGHRS and CDR2 YFSETQ. CDR3: CASSLEEFREAFF. The DNA of the CDR3 is TGCGCCAGCAGCTTGGAGGAGTTCCGTGAAGCTTTCTTT.

J is TRBJ1-6 and V is TRBV20-1; the D is unclear. V gave up 6 bases and J gave up 4 bases, with 13 bases separating them. The germline gives CDR1 DFQATT, CDR2 SNEGSKA (reference sequence). This CDR3 has 14 amino acids. As DNA, the CDR3 is TGCAGTGCCTTCCGCGGGAGTTATAATTCACCCCTCCACTTT. Protein: CSAFRGSYNSPLHF.

This clonotype was seen a few times. J is TRBJ1-1 and V is TRBV12-3 or TRBV12-4; perhaps TRBD1 as D (6 bases). The CDR3 runs to 13 residues. V was pared by 6 bases and J by 3 bases, with 11 bases between. The CDR3 bases are TGTGCCAGCAGGATACAGGGATACACTGAAGCTTTCTTT. Residues: CASRIQGYTEAFF.

This clonotype was seen a handful of times. The chain joins TRBV7-3 to TRBJ2-2; TRBD1 is a possible D gene (5 bases). The CDR3 is made up of 16 amino acids. Germline V gene sequence: CDR1 SGHTA, CDR2 FQGTGA. Trimming stripped 0 bases from V and 3 bases from J, with 11 bases between. The DNA for the CDR3 is TGTGCCAGCAGCTTAACTACAGGTTTATACACCGGGGAGCTGTTTTTT. Protein: CASSLTTGLYTGELFF.

This clonotype was picked up many times. The chain employs TRBV20-1 and TRBJ2-7; D is unresolved. Germline V gives CDR1 DFQATT, CDR2 SNEGSKA (reference sequence). Trimming removed 6 bases at V and 3 bases at J, with 9 bases between. The CDR3 extends over 11 amino acids. CDR3 region: CSATEYYEQYF. CDR3 in DNA: TGCAGTGCAACCGAGTACTACGAGCAGTACTTC.

The chain uses TRBV5-1 and TRBJ2-7; D is perhaps TRBD1 or TRBD2 (5 bases each). V was clipped by 0 bases and J by 0 bases, with 13 bases between them. The CDR3 runs 16 residues. Germline V lookup: CDR1 SGHRS, CDR2 YFSETQ. The CDR3, as DNA: TGCGCCAGCAGCTTGGGTGGGACGAAAAGCTCCTACGAGCAGTACTTC. Protein: CASSLGGTKSSYEQYF.

This clonotype was found a few times. This chain uses TRBV7-9 with TRBJ2-4, with 7 nucleotides matching TRBD1. The CDR3 is made up of 13 amino acids. The ends lost 6 bases at V and 12 bases at J; junction bases unmatched: 11. Germline V gives CDR1 SEHNR, CDR2 FQNEAQ (reference sequence). The CDR3 DNA reads as TGTGCCAGCAGTTCGGACAGGCCCAAAGATCAGTACTTC. Translating gives CASSSDRPKDQYF.

This clonotype was observed a handful of times. V gene TRBV29-1 combines with J gene TRBJ1-2; D remains unclear. V lost 0 bases, J lost 8 bases, and 7 bases lay in between. The CDR3 covers 11 residues. Germline values: CDR1 SQVTM, CDR2 ANQGSEA. CDR3 residues: CSVEEPQGYTF. In DNA, the CDR3 is TGCAGCGTTGAAGAACCTCAGGGCTACACCTTC.

CDR3 sequence: CAISESLGYEQYF. As DNA, the CDR3 is TGTGCCATCAGTGAGTCCCTGGGCTACGAGCAGTACTTC. The V call is TRBV10-3, the J call TRBJ2-7; D is unclear. Deletions cut 0 bases from V and 3 bases from J, with 6 bases between. From germline, CDR1 is ENHRY and CDR2 SYGVKD. The CDR3 loop spans 13 amino acids.

Details on this clonotype: A much bigger clone sits one base away, suggesting this may be a read error. This chain joins TRBV29-1 and TRBJ2-5; D gene unclear. The V gene's germline CDR1 is SQVTM and CDR2 ANQGSEA. This CDR3 contains 11 residues. CDR3 nucleotide sequence: TGCAACTCGTTGATAAGAGAGACCCAGTACTTC. Its protein is CNSLIRETQYF.

The table lists this clonotype with a few counts. V gene TRBV11-2 combines with J gene TRBJ2-5; D is perhaps TRBD1 or TRBD2 (5 bases each). Deletions cut 0 bases from V and 4 bases from J, with 15 bases between. CDR3 length: 16 amino acids. Germline V gene data show CDR1 as SGHAT and CDR2 as FQNNGV. DNA for the CDR3: TGTGCCAGCAGCTTAGATGGTCGCAGTGGGGGAGAGACCCAGTACTTC. Its translation is CASSLDGRSGGETQYF.

This clonotype has just a few counts. One base away lies a much larger clone, so this may be a sequencing read error. The rearrangement links TRBV6-4 to TRBJ2-1; weak D call: TRBD1 (5 bases). The CDR3 extends over 14 amino acids. Per germline, CDR1 MRHNA and CDR2 SNTAGT. As DNA, the CDR3 is TGTGCCAACAGTGACTCCGACAGTCGCAATGAGCAGTTCTTC. It codes for CANSDSDSRNEQFF.

The gene calls are TRBV7-9 and TRBJ2-7; a possible D gene is TRBD2 (5 bases). The CDR3 has 13 amino acids. V dropped 3 bases and J dropped 4 bases, with 10 bases sitting between them. Germline V gene data show CDR1 as SEHNR and CDR2 as FQNEAQ (reference sequence). The CDR3 loop reads CASSFPSKYEQYF. The CDR3 DNA reads as TGTGCCAGCAGCTTCCCTAGCAAGTACGAGCAGTACTTC.

DNA for the CDR3: TGTGCCATCAGTGGTGGACAGGGAGACTACGAGCAGTACTTC. Its protein product is CAISGGQGDYEQYF. The chain carries TRBV10-3 and TRBJ2-7, with 8 bases aligning to TRBD1. Germline CDR1 and CDR2: ENHRY and SYGVKD. The CDR3 is 14 residues long. The V gene end was trimmed by 4 bases and the J gene end by 3 bases; junction bases not matched to a gene: 5.

This clonotype was counted a single time. The rearrangement joins TRBV29-1 to TRBJ2-1; D is undetermined. The germline gives CDR1 SQVTM, CDR2 ANQGSEA. Trimming shortened V by 6 bases and J by 7 bases, and 16 bases separated the two germline ends. The CDR3 is 13 residues long. CDR3 protein: CSVGWLEWNEQFF. The CDR3 region has the DNA TGCAGCGTCGGGTGGTTAGAGTGGAATGAGCAGTTCTTC.

A few counts support this clonotype. The chain recombines TRBV11-2 with TRBJ2-2; 7 nucleotides match TRBD1. Germline CDR1 is SGHAT and CDR2 is FQNNGV. The CDR3 runs 16 residues. Germline trimming cut 5 bases from V and 5 bases from J; bases unmatched to any gene: 11. The CDR3 sequence is CASSHPQGVETGELFF. Here the CDR3 DNA reads TGTGCCAGCAGCCATCCCCAGGGGGTAGAGACCGGGGAGCTGTTTTTT.

At least ten counts were recorded for this clonotype. CDR3 loop: CASSQDLGVRSPLHF. DNA of the CDR3: TGTGCCAGCAGCCAAGATCTTGGGGTTCGATCACCCCTCCACTTT. The gene calls are TRBV4-2 and TRBJ1-6; no reliable D call. Trimming removed 0 bases at V and 10 bases at J, with 13 bases between. The CDR3 consists of 15 residues. The germline V gene encodes CDR1 LGHNA and CDR2 YNFKEQ.

This clonotype was seen many times. This chain uses TRBV10-3 with TRBJ2-3; possible D gene TRBD1, 5 bases. V was shortened by 4 bases and J by 5 bases, with 10 bases between the two germline ends. This CDR3 has 13 residues. CDR1 is ENHRY and CDR2 is SYGVKD in the germline V gene. The CDR3 protein is CAISGAGRDTQYF. The CDR3 region has the DNA TGTGCCATCAGTGGAGCAGGGCGAGATACGCAGTATTTT.

This clonotype turned up a few times. As DNA, the CDR3 is TGTGCCAGCAGCTTATTGGTGGCAGGGCGGTACGAGCAGTACTTC. Its protein is CASSLLVAGRYEQYF. The chain has TRBV7-9 and TRBJ2-7; TRBD1 is a possible D gene (5 bases). This CDR3 has 15 amino acids. The germline V and J ends were trimmed by 2 bases and 4 bases, with 15 bases remaining between them. In germline, CDR1 is SEHNR, CDR2 FQNEAQ (reference sequence).

The J gene is TRBJ2-2, the V gene TRBV2; 11 nucleotides agree with TRBD1. Germline lookup yields CDR1 SNHLY and CDR2 FYNNEI. This CDR3 spans 15 amino acids. The V and J ends lost 4 bases and 7 bases, in that order; junction bases with no gene match: 5. The CDR3 DNA reads TGTGCCAGCAGTGCCTGGACAGGGGGCATCGGGGAGCTGTTTTTT. It translates to CASSAWTGGIGELFF.

This clonotype has a handful of counts. This chain uses TRBV20-1 with TRBJ2-3, with 7 bases aligning to TRBD1. This CDR3 is 14 amino acids long. Trimming removed 3 bases from V and 1 base from J; junction bases left unmatched: 4. Germline CDR1 is DFQATT and CDR2 is SNEGSKA (reference sequence). Here the CDR3 DNA reads TGCAGTGCTAGCGCCCAGGGGGGCACAGATACGCAGTATTTT. It translates to CSASAQGGTDTQYF.

The chain is built from TRBV5-4 and TRBJ2-5; D ambiguous. This CDR3 has 15 amino acids. V shed 2 bases and J shed 1 base, with 12 bases lying between them. Germline CDR1 is SGHNT and CDR2 is YYREEE (reference sequence). In DNA form, the CDR3 reads TGTGCCAGCAGCTTTGGCCCAAAGGTCCAAGAGACCCAGTACTTC. Encoded protein: CASSFGPKVQETQYF.

This clonotype has a count of ten or more. V and J are TRBV29-1 and TRBJ2-3, with D possibly matching TRBD1 (6 bases). Trimming pared 2 bases from V and 5 bases from J, leaving 11 bases between. The CDR3 sequence is 13 residues long. Germline CDR1 is SQVTM and CDR2 is ANQGSEA. The CDR3 is CSVEFLGGDTQYF. CDR3 in DNA: TGCAGCGTTGAATTCCTAGGGGGAGATACGCAGTATTTT.

The chain is built from TRBV15 and TRBJ1-5; D call uncertain. V was cut by 2 bases and J by 0 bases, with 5 bases left in between. Germline CDR1 and CDR2: LNHNV and YYDKDF (reference sequence). The CDR3 contains 14 residues. The chain's CDR3 is CATSRRDSNQPQHF. The CDR3 DNA sequence: TGTGCCACCAGCAGAAGAGATAGCAATCAGCCCCAGCATTTT.

This sequence joins TRBV10-2 and TRBJ2-7, with TRBD1 matching over 9 bases. Trimming took 2 bases from V and 7 from J; bases not matched to a gene: 6. The CDR3 runs 14 residues. Germline CDR1 is WSHSY and CDR2 is SAAADI. The CDR3, as DNA: TGCGCCAGCAGTGAGAGGGGACAGGGCGGAGAGCAGTACTTC. Protein: CASSERGQGGEQYF.